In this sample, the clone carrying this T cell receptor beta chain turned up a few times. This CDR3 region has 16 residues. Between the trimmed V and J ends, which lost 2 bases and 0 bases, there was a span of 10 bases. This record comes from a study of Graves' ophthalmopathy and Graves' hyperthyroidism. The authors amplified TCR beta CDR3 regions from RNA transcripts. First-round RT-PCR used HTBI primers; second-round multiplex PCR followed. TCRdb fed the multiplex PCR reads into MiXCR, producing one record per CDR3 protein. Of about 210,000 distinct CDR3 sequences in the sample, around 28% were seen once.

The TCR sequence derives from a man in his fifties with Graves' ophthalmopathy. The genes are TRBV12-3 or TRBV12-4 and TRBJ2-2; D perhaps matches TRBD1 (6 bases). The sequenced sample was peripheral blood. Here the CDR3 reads CASSLSGHANTGELFF. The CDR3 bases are TGTGCCAGCAGTTTATCGGGACACGCGAACACCGGGGAGCTGTTTTTT.